A selection of T cell receptor beta chains follows, all from one sample in a study of cytomegalovirus exposure and HLA in healthy donors. The data were produced by immunoSEQ multiplex PCR, yet TCRdb's version contains in-frame clones alone and is incomplete. In total, the table holds under 90,000 clones. Specimen: PBMCs. These receptor sequences come from a man aged 45-60 years in good health and CMV-seropositive. CDR3s include the opening cysteine and the closing phenylalanine or tryptophan. Each record gives: V gene, CDR3 length, J gene, D gene, CDR3 protein, CDR3 DNA. A D gene is named only where the DNA matches it firmly.

v_call: TRBV5-8; cdr3_length: 13; j_call: TRBJ1-2; d_call: .; cdr3_aa: CASSLGQRYGYTF; cdr3_nt: TGTGCCAGCAGCTTGGGACAGCGCTATGGCTACACCTTC
v_call: TRBV5-1; cdr3_length: 15; j_call: TRBJ2-1; d_call: TRBD2; cdr3_aa: CASSLGRLAGNEQFF; cdr3_nt: TGCGCCAGCAGCTTGGGGCGACTAGCGGGAAATGAGCAGTTCTTC
v_call: TRBV6-6; cdr3_length: 15; j_call: TRBJ1-1; d_call: .; cdr3_aa: CASSSQPTVNTEAFF; cdr3_nt: TGTGCCAGCAGTTCTCAGCCGACAGTGAACACTGAAGCTTTCTTT
v_call: TRBV5-1; cdr3_length: 15; j_call: TRBJ2-3; d_call: TRBD1; cdr3_aa: CASSTRGLGGDTQYF; cdr3_nt: TGCGCCAGCTCGACCAGGGGGCTCGGCGGAGATACGCAGTATTTT
v_call: TRBV10-1; cdr3_length: 14; j_call: TRBJ1-1; d_call: .; cdr3_aa: CASSESRVSGEAFF; cdr3_nt: TGCGCCAGCAGTGAGAGCCGGGTAAGTGGTGAAGCTTTCTTT
v_call: TRBV18; cdr3_length: 16; j_call: TRBJ1-5; d_call: TRBD1; cdr3_aa: CASSPGTGVSNQPQHF; cdr3_nt: TGTGCCAGCTCACCAGGGACAGGGGTAAGCAATCAGCCCCAGCATTTT
v_call: TRBV19; cdr3_length: 19; j_call: TRBJ2-2; d_call: TRBD1; cdr3_aa: CASSLRDRGPFWDTGELFF; cdr3_nt: TGTGCCAGTAGTCTCCGGGACAGGGGACCCTTTTGGGACACCGGGGAGCTGTTTTTT
v_call: TRBV6-1; cdr3_length: 12; j_call: TRBJ2-5; d_call: .; cdr3_aa: CASGVDQETQYF; cdr3_nt: TGTGCCAGCGGAGTGGACCAAGAGACCCAGTACTTC
v_call: TRBV2; cdr3_length: 15; j_call: TRBJ1-5; d_call: .; cdr3_aa: CASSSSGAGQRPQHF; cdr3_nt: TGTGCCAGCAGTAGTTCGGGCGCGGGGCAACGGCCCCAGCATTTT
v_call: TRBV6-1; cdr3_length: 13; j_call: TRBJ1-2; d_call: .; cdr3_aa: CASSSTGAYGYTF; cdr3_nt: TGTGCCAGCAGCTCCACAGGTGCCTATGGCTACACCTTC
v_call: TRBV7-9; cdr3_length: 14; j_call: TRBJ1-1; d_call: TRBD1; cdr3_aa: CASSFLDRGNEAFF; cdr3_nt: TGTGCCAGCAGCTTCTTAGACAGGGGCAATGAAGCTTTCTTT